This T cell receptor beta chain derives from a study of blood T cell repertoires in COVID-19. Study at large: Nucleic acid was either cDNA or gDNA, and it came from T cells, B-cell-depleted T cells, or PBMCs.

Generated by immunoSEQ multiplex PCR, the TCRdb table keeps only in-frame clones and is missing some. The sample lists more than 95,000 clones; roughly 84% were seen once. The source is a human donor in a cohort sampled during active COVID-19. The sample was peripheral blood.

The CDR3 here is CASSRQIEAFF. The CDR3 coding sequence is TGTGCCAGTAGTCGTCAGATTGAAGCTTTCTTT. The chain has TRBV19 and TRBJ1-1; D remains unclear. Germline V CDR1 and CDR2: LNHDA, SQIVND (reference sequence). Trimming took 5 bases from V and 7 from J, leaving 8 bases between them. The CDR3 length is 11 residues.